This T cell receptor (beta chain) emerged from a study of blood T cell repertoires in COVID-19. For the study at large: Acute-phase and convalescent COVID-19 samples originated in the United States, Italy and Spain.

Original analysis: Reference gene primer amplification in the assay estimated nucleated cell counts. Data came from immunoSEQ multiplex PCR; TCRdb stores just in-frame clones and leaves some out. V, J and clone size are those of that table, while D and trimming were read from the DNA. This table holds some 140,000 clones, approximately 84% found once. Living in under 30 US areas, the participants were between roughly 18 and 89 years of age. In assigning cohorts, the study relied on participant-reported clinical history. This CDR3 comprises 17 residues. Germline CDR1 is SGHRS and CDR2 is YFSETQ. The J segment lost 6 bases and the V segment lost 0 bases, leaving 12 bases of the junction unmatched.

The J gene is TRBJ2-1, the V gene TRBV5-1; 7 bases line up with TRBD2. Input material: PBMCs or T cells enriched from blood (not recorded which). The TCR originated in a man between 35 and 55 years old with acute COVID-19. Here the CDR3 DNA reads TGCGCCAGCAGCTTGGCGGGGGGACTGCGCGGGTCCAATGAGCAGTTCTTC. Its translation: CASSLAGGLRGSNEQFF.